The 21 T cell receptor beta chains given below trace back to one sample, sequenced in a study of T cell changes during pregnancy in multiple sclerosis. Some clones are missing from TCRdb's copy, which holds only in-frame ones; the method was immunoSEQ multiplex PCR. Altogether 55,000 to 75,000 clones are present, approximately 95% being singletons, with the ten largest covering 2.5% to 4%. The input for sequencing was CD8+ T cells from peripheral blood mononuclear cells, taken in the second trimester of pregnancy. Receptors originate from a female donor with multiple sclerosis, enrolled in a pregnancy study.

The rearrangement joins TRBV21-1 to TRBJ2-1; the table assigns TRBD2, which was not confirmed against the DNA. TRBV21-1 is described as a pseudogene. The CDR3 length is 14 residues. The CDR3 DNA sequence: TGTGCCAGCCGACCCCCGGGAGTATTCAATGAGCAGTTCTTC. It encodes CASRPPGVFNEQFF.

V is TRBV27 and J is TRBJ2-2; TRBD2 matches at 10 bases. The CDR3 loop spans 16 amino acids. With 5 bases clipped from V and 2 bases from J, the junction kept 5 bases outside the gene matches. CDR1 and CDR2 (germline): MNHEY, SMNVEV (reference sequence). CDR3: CASSAGLAANTGELFF. The CDR3 coding sequence is TGTGCCAGCAGTGCCGGACTAGCGGCCAACACCGGGGAGCTGTTTTTT.

This chain links TRBV10-2 with TRBJ2-7; the match to TRBD1 covers 7 bases. Germline CDR1 WSHSY, CDR2 SAAADI. Trimming at V came to 3 bases and at J to 4 bases, leaving 6 bases not matched to a gene. CDR3 length: 14 residues. The DNA for the CDR3 is TGCGCCAGCAGTGAATCCGCCAGGGGGTACGAGCAGTACTTC. Its translation: CASSESARGYEQYF.

This sequence joins TRBV11-1 and TRBJ2-3, with 7 bases aligning to TRBD2. The germline gives CDR1 SGHAT, CDR2 FQDESV (reference sequence). J gave up 2 bases and V 10 bases, and 15 bases lay outside the gene matches. The CDR3 covers 16 residues. The CDR3 spells CATSGRASGNTDTQYF. In nucleotides, the CDR3 is TGTGCCACCTCTGGTCGGGCTAGCGGAAACACAGATACGCAGTATTTT.

This chain links TRBV11-2 with TRBJ2-3, with 14 bases identical to TRBD2. Losses at the gene ends were 4 bases for V and 2 bases for J; bases not matched to a gene: 2. The germline gives CDR1 SGHAT, CDR2 FQNNGV. This CDR3 region has 16 residues. CDR3 in DNA: TGTGCCAGCAGCTCGACTAGCGGGAGGGACACAGATACGCAGTATTTT. It codes for CASSSTSGRDTDTQYF.

The chain is built from TRBV15 and TRBJ1-2; TRBD1 aligns across 7 bases. The CDR3 length is 13 residues. V lost 4 bases and J lost 6; bases outside the gene matches: 5. Germline CDR1 is LNHNV and CDR2 is YYDKDF (reference sequence). This chain's CDR3 is CATSTSGTDGYTF. CDR3 DNA: TGTGCCACCAGCACCTCAGGGACAGATGGCTACACCTTC. Filled out from reference TRBV15 and TRBJ1-2, the complete variable domain reads DAMVIQNPRYQVTQFGKPVTLSCSQTLNHNVMYWYQQKSSQAPKLLFHYYDKDFNNEADTPDNFQSRRPNTSFCFLDIRSPGLGDTAMYLCATSTSGTDGYTFGSGTRLTVV.

As concerns this clone: Other DNA sequences in the sample encode the same CDR3. The J gene is TRBJ2-7, the V gene TRBV15; TRBD2 matches at 11 bases. The CDR3 sequence is 15 residues long. Losses at the gene ends were 5 bases for V and 2 bases for J; bases not matched to a gene: 5. Germline-derived CDR1 and CDR2 are LNHNV and YYDKDF (reference sequence). In DNA form, the CDR3 reads TGTGCCACCAGCCGGGGGACTAGCGGTACCTACGAGCAGTACTTC. Its translation: CATSRGTSGTYEQYF.

V usage is TRBV7-8 and J usage is TRBJ2-1; D perhaps matches TRBD1 (6 bases). V lost 3 bases and J lost 8, with 14 bases in between. CDR3 length: 14 amino acids. Per germline, CDR1 SGHVS and CDR2 FQNEAQ. The CDR3 reads CASSLSQQGHEQFF. CDR3 nucleotide sequence: TGTGCCAGCAGCTTGTCTCAACAGGGCCATGAGCAGTTCTTC.

V gene TRBV7-9 combines with J gene TRBJ2-7, with 10 bases fitting TRBD2. Germline V gene lookup returns CDR1 SEHNR and CDR2 FQNEAQ (reference sequence). Germline trimming cut 1 base from V and 6 bases from J; bases unmatched to any gene: 6. The CDR3 runs to 15 residues. CDR3 loop: CASSLGVASGSEQYF. The CDR3 DNA reads TGTGCCAGCAGCTTAGGGGTGGCTAGCGGGAGCGAGCAGTACTTC.

The chain joins TRBV27 to TRBJ2-5; D may be TRBD1 (6 bases). The CDR3 contains 13 residues. V lost 2 bases, J lost 5 bases, and 9 bases lay in between. Germline-derived CDR1 and CDR2 are MNHEY and SMNVEV (reference sequence). In DNA, the CDR3 is TGTGCCAGCAGTTTAGGACAGATTGAGACCCAGTACTTC. Its translation is CASSLGQIETQYF.

The gene calls are TRBV27 and TRBJ2-7; TRBD1 might be the D (6 bases). This CDR3 is built from 15 residues. CDR1 is MNHEY and CDR2 is SMNVEV in the germline V gene (reference sequence). V lost 8 bases, J lost 9 bases, and 26 bases lay in between. CDR3 in DNA: TGTGCCAGCGGAAAACAGGGCGACGCTGCCCTCGGGCAGTACTTC. Translating it yields CASGKQGDAALGQYF.

The V and J genes are TRBV27 and TRBJ1-5, with 9 positions matching TRBD1. V lost 5 bases to trimming and J lost 4 bases; unmatched junction nucleotides: 6. The CDR3 extends over 15 amino acids. CDR1 and CDR2 (germline): MNHEY, SMNVEV (reference sequence). CDR3: CASSLQGQGNQPQHF. The CDR3 region has the DNA TGTGCCAGCAGTCTCCAGGGACAGGGTAATCAGCCCCAGCATTTT.

This clone was observed a single time. The chain combines TRBV27 with TRBJ2-3; a possible D gene is TRBD1 (5 bases). Germline-derived CDR1 and CDR2 are MNHEY and SMNVEV (reference sequence). This CDR3 spans 12 amino acids. Trimming cost V 5 bases and J 5 bases, with 8 bases left between them. The CDR3 sequence: CASSPQGDTQYF. CDR3 DNA sequence: TGTGCCAGCAGTCCCCAGGGAGATACGCAGTATTTT.

CDR3 protein: CASSVEDEQFF. In nucleotides, the CDR3 is TGTGCCAGCAGCGTCGAGGATGAGCAGTTCTTC. This chain links TRBV11-3 with TRBJ2-1; D is unresolved. V lost 5 bases and J lost 8, with 7 bases in between. The CDR3 totals 11 residues. Germline lookup yields CDR1 SGHNT and CDR2 YENEEA.

By its share, this clone is medium-sized. The chain has TRBV4-2 and TRBJ2-5, with 14 nucleotides matching TRBD2. V lost 1 base and J lost 4; bases outside the gene matches: 2. This CDR3 spans 16 amino acids. Germline lookup yields CDR1 LGHNA and CDR2 YNFKEQ. This CDR3 is CASSQGLAGGPETQYF. The CDR3, as DNA: TGTGCCAGCAGCCAAGGACTAGCGGGAGGGCCAGAGACCCAGTACTTC.

This clone is a singleton in its sample. The CDR3 protein is CASSDPGTSDTGELFF. The CDR3 DNA is TGTGCCAGCAGTGACCCCGGGACTAGCGACACCGGGGAGCTGTTTTTT. The rearrangement links TRBV6-4 to TRBJ2-2; the match to TRBD2 covers 10 bases. J gave up 3 bases and V 2 bases, and 3 bases lay outside the gene matches. In germline, CDR1 is MRHNA, CDR2 SNTAGT. The CDR3 is 16 residues long.

The J gene is TRBJ1-2, the V gene TRBV27; D is unclear. Trimming pared 6 bases from V and 4 bases from J, leaving 12 bases between. This CDR3 has 13 residues. The germline V gene has CDR1 MNHEY and CDR2 SMNVEV (reference sequence). DNA of the CDR3: TGTGCCAGCAGCAGACACCCCATCTATGGCTACACCTTC. This sequence encodes CASSRHPIYGYTF.

V is TRBV5-4 and J is TRBJ1-1, with a weak D call TRBD1 (5 bases). Germline CDR1 and CDR2: SGHNT and YYREEE (reference sequence). The CDR3 has 13 amino acids. Trimming removed 2 bases from V and 4 bases from J, with 9 bases in between. CDR3 DNA: TGTGCCAGCAGCTTCGGGGGGGTCACTGAAGCTTTCTTT. It codes for CASSFGGVTEAFF.

The gene calls are TRBV11-2 and TRBJ1-1, with D perhaps TRBD1 (6 bases). CDR1 is SGHAT, CDR2 FQNNGV, per germline. The CDR3 covers 15 residues. Trimming shortened V by 0 bases and J by 5 bases, and 13 bases separated the two germline ends. CDR3 nucleotides: TGTGCCAGCAGCTTAGAGGGGGGAGGGGGTACTGAAGCTTTCTTT. It codes for CASSLEGGGGTEAFF.

The V gene is TRBV5-1, the J gene TRBJ2-4, with 9 bases fitting TRBD1. Germline CDR1 and CDR2: SGHRS and YFSETQ. V shed 0 bases, J shed 0 bases, and the junction held 7 bases outside the gene matches. The CDR3 length is 18 residues. Written as DNA, the CDR3 is TGCGCCAGCAGCTTGGCGGACAGGGGACCGCTAGCCAAAAACATTCAGTACTTC. This translates into CASSLADRGPLAKNIQYF.

This chain links TRBV27 with TRBJ1-2, with 8 bases lining up with TRBD1. V lost 2 bases, J lost 6 bases, and 2 bases stayed unmatched. This CDR3 has 13 residues. CDR1 is MNHEY, CDR2 SMNVEV, per germline (reference sequence). The CDR3 loop is CASSLQGAHGYTF. The CDR3 DNA sequence: TGTGCCAGCAGTTTACAGGGGGCGCATGGCTACACCTTC.